These T cell receptor beta chains were read from a single sample in a study of T cells in localized non-small cell lung cancer. Here immunoSEQ multiplex PCR was the method, and the copy in TCRdb shows in-frame clones only, minus some. The sample lists more than 20,000 clones; 84% were seen once. The source was PBMCs, collected before any cancer treatment. These receptors came from a man aged 40 to 70 with stage II lung adenocarcinoma. Each CDR3 is given with its conserved first and last residue. Fields, in order: V gene, J gene, D gene, CDR3 DNA, CDR3 protein. The D gene is left open where the match is weak.

>TRBV7-9|TRBJ1-2|NA
TGTGCCAGCAGCTTAGAGCTATATGGCTACACCTTC
CASSLELYGYTF
>TRBV10-3|TRBJ2-1|NA
TGTGCCATCAGGATCGAGGGGGGTGGTGAGGGCAATGAGCAGTTCTTC
CAIRIEGGGEGNEQFF
>TRBV6-1|TRBJ2-1|TRBD2
TGTGCCAGCAGTGATGGCAGCGGGAGTAAAGCCGTCTACAATGAGCAGTTCTTC
CASSDGSGSKAVYNEQFF
>TRBV7-9|TRBJ2-5|NA
TGTGCCAGCAGCTCTAGGGCAGGGGAGACCCAGTACTTC
CASSSRAGETQYF
>TRBV6-5|TRBJ1-2|NA
TGTGCCACTACAACGGGGAACGCTTATGGCTACACCTTC
CATTTGNAYGYTF
>TRBV5-6|TRBJ1-4|NA
TGTGCCAGCAGCTTGGCAGTTGGGGGTATGGAAAAACTGTTTTTT
CASSLAVGGMEKLFF
>TRBV9|TRBJ2-5|TRBD2
TGTGCCAGCAGCGTAGCAGGACTAGCGGCCCCTGAGACCCAGTACTTC
CASSVAGLAAPETQYF
>TRBV5-5|TRBJ2-5|NA
TGTGCCAGCAGCTTGAGCTACAGGGTTTTGGAAGGGGAGACCCAGTACTTC
CASSLSYRVLEGETQYF
>TRBV19|TRBJ1-6|NA
TGTGCCAGTAGTATTTCTGTCAATTCACCCCTCCACTTT
CASSISVNSPLHF
>TRBV6-1|TRBJ1-5|TRBD1
TGTGCCAGCAGGCCAGGGGGTGTGGCGGGGCCCCAGCATTTT
CASRPGGVAGPQHF